A single sample gave rise to the 15 T cell receptor beta chains below, sequenced in a study of T cells in Graves' hyperthyroidism and ophthalmopathy. From RNA transcripts, TCR beta CDR3 regions were amplified. Researchers ran a first-round RT-PCR on the TCR CDR3 using the HTBI primer set. Each CDR3 protein gets one entry after TCRdb re-called the multiplex PCR reads with MiXCR. The table shows 370,000 or so distinct CDR3 sequences, with about 15% occurring only once. The sample was blood. The receptor set was obtained from a woman between 18 and 29 years old with Graves' hyperthyroidism that later progressed to Graves' ophthalmopathy.

At least ten counts were recorded for this clonotype. The gene calls are TRBV18 and TRBJ2-7, with 7 positions matching TRBD2. V lost 3 bases to trimming and J lost 3 bases; unmatched junction nucleotides: 8. Germline CDR1 is KGHSH and CDR2 is LQKENI. The CDR3 is 15 amino acids. CDR3 region: CASSPLKGGDYEQYF. As DNA, the CDR3 is TGTGCCAGCTCACCTTTAAAGGGAGGGGACTACGAGCAGTACTTC.

This clonotype was counted between two and nine times. This chain links TRBV7-2 with TRBJ2-1, with TRBD2 matching 11 bases. The V gene end was trimmed by 5 bases and the J gene end by 8 bases; junction bases not matched to a gene: 14. CDR3 size: 17 residues. The germline gives CDR1 SGHTA, CDR2 FQGNSA. DNA of the CDR3: TGTGCCAGCAGCCACGGGACTAGCGGAGCGGGTGGTGATGAGCAGTTCTTC. Residues: CASSHGTSGAGGDEQFF. Complete variable domain (other parts from reference TRBV7-2 and TRBJ2-1): GAGVSQSPSNKVTEKGKDVELRCDPISGHTALYWYRQSLGQGLEFLIYFQGNSAPDKSGLPSDRFSAERTGGSVSTLTIQRTQQEDSAVYLCASSHGTSGAGGDEQFFGPGTRLTVL.

This clonotype was counted between two and nine times. The chain uses TRBV10-3 and TRBJ2-2; TRBD2 might be the D (6 bases). The CDR3 consists of 14 residues. V was pared by 3 bases and J by 3 bases, with 8 bases between. Germline-derived CDR1 and CDR2 are ENHRY and SYGVKD. CDR3 in DNA: TGTGCCATCAGTGAATCGGGGGACACCGGGGAGCTGTTTTTT. Its protein is CAISESGDTGELFF.

Many counts were recorded for this clonotype. The V gene is TRBV20-1, the J gene TRBJ1-5; TRBD1 matches 7 bases. The CDR3 has 14 amino acids. J lost 7 bases, V lost 0 bases, and 6 bases had no gene match. Germline assignment: CDR1 DFQATT and CDR2 SNEGSKA (reference sequence). The CDR3 DNA sequence: TGCAGTGCTAGAGACCGACAGGGAATCCAGCCCCAGCATTTT. Its protein is CSARDRQGIQPQHF.

This clonotype was recorded only once. The chain combines TRBV12-3 or TRBV12-4 with TRBJ2-2; 7 bases are shared with TRBD1. V lost 11 bases to trimming and J lost 1 base; unmatched junction nucleotides: 4. CDR3 length: 13 amino acids. CDR3 sequence (DNA): TGTGCCGTCCGGGACAGGAACACCGGGGAGCTGTTTTTT. This codes for CAVRDRNTGELFF.

This clonotype was picked up many times. The chain joins TRBV5-1 to TRBJ2-3; 9 nucleotides line up with TRBD2. The CDR3 is made up of 16 amino acids. The ends lost 0 bases at V and 2 bases at J; junction bases unmatched: 4. The germline CDR1 and CDR2 sequences are SGHRS and YFSETQ. This CDR3 is CASSLVSGSVTDTQYF. The CDR3 bases are TGCGCCAGCAGCTTGGTTAGCGGGAGCGTCACAGATACGCAGTATTTT. The full variable domain, its missing parts supplied by reference TRBV5-1 and TRBJ2-3, is KAGVTQTPRYLIKTRGQQVTLSCSPISGHRSVSWYQQTPGQGLQFLFEYFSETQRNKGNFPGRFSGRQFSNSRSEMNVSTLELGDSALYLCASSLVSGSVTDTQYFGPGTRLTVL.

Ten or more counts support this clonotype. The chain uses TRBV30 and TRBJ1-2, with no clear D. This CDR3 is 13 amino acids long. From germline, CDR1 is GTSNPN and CDR2 SVGIG (reference sequence). V lost 0 bases to trimming and J lost 2 bases, with 7 bases between them. CDR3 in DNA: TGTGCCTGGAGTGTAGCAGGCAACTATGGCTACACCTTC. Translated: CAWSVAGNYGYTF.

This clonotype was counted ten times or more. This chain connects TRBV11-2 to TRBJ2-7; no firm D call. This CDR3 is 15 amino acids long. Germline V gene data show CDR1 as SGHAT and CDR2 as FQNNGV. Trimming removed 3 bases from V and 2 bases from J, with 14 bases in between. In DNA form, the CDR3 reads TGTGCCAGCAGCTTCGTCCTGACAAGTGCCTACGAGCAGTACTTC. Its protein is CASSFVLTSAYEQYF.

In this sample, this clonotype turned up many times. The chain combines TRBV7-3 with TRBJ2-3; the D is unclear. There are 14 residues in the CDR3. Germline assignment: CDR1 SGHTA and CDR2 FQGTGA. V was cut by 0 bases and J by 1 base, with 5 bases left in between. DNA of the CDR3: TGTGCCAGCAGCTTAACCGGACGCACAGATACGCAGTATTTT. Amino acids: CASSLTGRTDTQYF.

This clonotype has just a few counts. This rearrangement joins TRBV15 to TRBJ2-7; D possibly corresponds to TRBD1 (5 bases). Trimming removed 0 bases at V and 2 bases at J, with 11 bases between. From germline, CDR1 is LNHNV and CDR2 YYDKDF (reference sequence). There are 15 residues in the CDR3. The CDR3 here is CATSRDSDSPYEQYF. The CDR3 region has the DNA TGTGCCACCAGCAGAGATTCCGACAGCCCCTACGAGCAGTACTTC.

The chain uses TRBV9 and TRBJ2-3, with D possibly TRBD2 on 5 matching bases. This CDR3 is built from 14 residues. With 4 bases removed from V and 2 bases from J, the gap between germline ends came to 11 bases. Germline loops: CDR1 SGDLS, CDR2 YYNGEE. The CDR3 spells CASSTGIPTDTQYF. CDR3 in DNA: TGTGCCAGCAGCACCGGGATTCCCACAGATACGCAGTATTTT.

This clonotype was observed at least ten times. V is TRBV20-1 and J is TRBJ1-5, with D unresolved. CDR1 is DFQATT and CDR2 is SNEGSKA in the germline V gene (reference sequence). Trimming shortened V by 5 bases and J by 0 bases, and 14 bases separated the two germline ends. The CDR3 has 15 residues. CDR3 region: CSARRKINSNQPQHF. In DNA form, the CDR3 reads TGCAGTGCTCGAAGAAAGATTAATAGCAATCAGCCCCAGCATTTT.

In its sample, this clonotype was seen many times. The rearrangement joins TRBV18 to TRBJ2-1; 7 positions agree with TRBD2. The CDR3 sequence is 15 residues long. Germline values: CDR1 KGHSH, CDR2 LQKENI. The J segment lost 10 bases and the V segment lost 5 bases, leaving 14 bases of the junction unmatched. CDR3 bases: TGTGCCAGCTCATCCCTTTCATGGGCGGGAGACGAGCAGTTCTTC. It is translated as CASSSLSWAGDEQFF.

This clonotype has a handful of counts. The chain combines TRBV7-9 with TRBJ1-4, with 11 bases matching TRBD1. After removal of 4 bases from V and 5 bases from J, the junction contained 3 bases not matched to a gene. The germline V gene has CDR1 SEHNR and CDR2 FQNEAQ (reference sequence). This CDR3 has 15 amino acids. The CDR3 DNA follows: TGTGCCAGCAGCTCACGGGACAGGGGGAATGAAAAACTGTTTTTT. It specifies CASSSRDRGNEKLFF.

This clonotype occurred a few times. CDR3 DNA: TGTGCCAGCAGCTGGGGCCAAGGCGGGGGCAATGAGCAGTTCTTC. Its protein product is CASSWGQGGGNEQFF. The gene calls are TRBV11-3 and TRBJ2-1, with 7 nucleotides matching TRBD2. This CDR3 region has 15 residues. Germline-derived CDR1 and CDR2 are SGHNT and YENEEA. The V segment lost 4 bases and the J segment 6 bases; nucleotides outside the gene matches: 9.